This entry describes one T cell receptor (beta chain). This clone's antigen is unknown. Base-call qualities are not available, and no considerably larger clone is one nucleotide away. Trimming costs V 1 base and J 5 bases, and their ends lie 11 bases apart. Including cysteine and phenylalanine, the CDR3 has 13 amino acids. This entry keeps only the CDR3 DNA: 39 bases, framed from base 1. According to the germline V gene (reference sequence), CDR1 reads DFQATT and CDR2 reads SNEGSKA. This sample was included in a study of yellow fever vaccine responses in identical twins (dated by TCRdb to between 2018 and 2020). Notes on the research overall: In the study, vaccine-responding T cell clones were precisely tracked in identical twins. The study at large found these results: According to the authors, the vaccine-induced T cell response in identical twins seemed to be partly convergent and partly specific to each individual.

The library was made by RT-PCR. Sequencer: Illumina HiSeq 2500. TCRdb reworked the public reads: Q25 trimming with fastp, MiXCR clone assembly, productive beta chains retained. Under each unique CDR3 protein, matching rows form one entry showing the most common genes and DNA. The sample contains tens of thousands of distinct CDR3 sequences, roughly 73% of them found a single time. The ten biggest clones cover under 5.5% of the sample. The chain employs TRBV20-1 and TRBJ1-1; the D segment cannot be called with confidence. The material was T cells from blood (PBMCs), unsorted or a sorted subset (not recorded which), obtained before or after yellow fever vaccination (not recorded which). This TCR was recovered from a woman aged 18-29 years who received the yellow fever vaccine. Donor details come from another sample of the same person, matched by shared clones. The CDR3 here reads CSARVAVLTEAFF. Read as DNA, the sequence is TGCAGTGCTAGAGTGGCAGTTTTAACTGAAGCTTTCTTT.